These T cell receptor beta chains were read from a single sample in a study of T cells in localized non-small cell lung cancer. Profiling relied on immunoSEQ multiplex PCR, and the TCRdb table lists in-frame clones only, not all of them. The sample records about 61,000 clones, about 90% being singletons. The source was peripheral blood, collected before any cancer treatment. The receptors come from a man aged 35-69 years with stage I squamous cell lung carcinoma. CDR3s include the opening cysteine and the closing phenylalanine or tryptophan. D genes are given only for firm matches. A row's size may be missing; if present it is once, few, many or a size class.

CDR3nt: TGTGCCAGTAGTATGAGTCAGGGGAATCAGCCCCAGCATTTT
CDR3aa: CASSMSQGNQPQHF
j_gene: TRBJ1-5
d_gene: -
v_gene: TRBV19
abundance: -

CDR3nt: TGTGCCAGCAGTTTATCTTCGTCAGGTACCTTCCAAGAGACCCAGTACTTC
CDR3aa: CASSLSSSGTFQETQYF
j_gene: TRBJ2-5
d_gene: -
v_gene: TRBV28
abundance: -

CDR3nt: TGTGCCTGCCTCAGGGGAAGCGTGACCGAGCAGTTCTTC
CDR3aa: CACLRGSVTEQFF
j_gene: TRBJ2-1
d_gene: -
v_gene: TRBV30
abundance: -

CDR3nt: TGTGCCAGCAGTGCGGCCGCCGGGGAGCTGTTTTTT
CDR3aa: CASSAAAGELFF
j_gene: TRBJ2-2
d_gene: -
v_gene: TRBV2
abundance: -

CDR3nt: TGTGCCAGCAGCCGGCCAACAGGGAGCGGGTCCTACGAGCAGTACTTC
CDR3aa: CASSRPTGSGSYEQYF
j_gene: TRBJ2-7
d_gene: -
v_gene: TRBV7-6
abundance: -

CDR3nt: TGTGCCAGCAGCTTAGGGAGAGGACTAGCGGGCACCGGGGAGCTGTTTTTT
CDR3aa: CASSLGRGLAGTGELFF
j_gene: TRBJ2-2
d_gene: TRBD2
v_gene: TRBV7-8
abundance: -

CDR3nt: TGCGCCAGCAGCCACGGGAGGGGAGTGACTAATGAAAAACTGTTTTTT
CDR3aa: CASSHGRGVTNEKLFF
j_gene: TRBJ1-4
d_gene: -
v_gene: TRBV4-3
abundance: once

CDR3nt: TGTGCCAGCAGCTCGACCGGCTTGAACACTGAAGCTTTCTTT
CDR3aa: CASSSTGLNTEAFF
j_gene: TRBJ1-1
d_gene: -
v_gene: TRBV7-2
abundance: -

CDR3nt: TGTGCCAGCAGTTCGTGGACTAGCAGTTACGAGCAGTACTTC
CDR3aa: CASSSWTSSYEQYF
j_gene: TRBJ2-7
d_gene: TRBD2
v_gene: TRBV27
abundance: -

CDR3nt: TGTGCCAGCAGGCCGACAGGGTATGACAATCAGCCCCAGCATTTT
CDR3aa: CASRPTGYDNQPQHF
j_gene: TRBJ1-5
d_gene: TRBD1
v_gene: TRBV6-1
abundance: -

CDR3nt: TGTGCCAGCAGTGATACGCGGGCAGGGGGCGCGGCCGGGGAGCTGTTTTTT
CDR3aa: CASSDTRAGGAAGELFF
j_gene: TRBJ2-2
d_gene: TRBD1
v_gene: TRBV6-4
abundance: -

CDR3nt: TGCGCCAGCAGCTCTAGCGGGAGGGCCTACAATGAGCAGTTCTTC
CDR3aa: CASSSSGRAYNEQFF
j_gene: TRBJ2-1
d_gene: TRBD2
v_gene: TRBV5-1
abundance: -

CDR3nt: TGTGCCAGCAGCTTAGATTTAGCGGTCGGGGAGCTGTTTTTT
CDR3aa: CASSLDLAVGELFF
j_gene: TRBJ2-2
d_gene: -
v_gene: TRBV7-9
abundance: -

CDR3nt: TGCGCCAGCAGCCAAGCACCTTGGGGCGCGGGAGAAACCAATGAGCAGTTCTTC
CDR3aa: CASSQAPWGAGETNEQFF
j_gene: TRBJ2-1
d_gene: TRBD2
v_gene: TRBV4-3
abundance: once

CDR3nt: TGTGCCAGCAGCTTAGCCCCCAGTGGATTCGAGACCCAGTACTTC
CDR3aa: CASSLAPSGFETQYF
j_gene: TRBJ2-5
d_gene: -
v_gene: TRBV7-9
abundance: -

CDR3nt: TGTGCCTGGAGTCCCGGCTATGGCTACACCTTC
CDR3aa: CAWSPGYGYTF
j_gene: TRBJ1-2
d_gene: -
v_gene: TRBV30
abundance: -

CDR3nt: TGTGCCTGGAGTGCGGATTCCCTGGGACAGCCCCAGCATTTT
CDR3aa: CAWSADSLGQPQHF
j_gene: TRBJ1-5
d_gene: -
v_gene: TRBV30
abundance: -